These T cell receptor beta chains were read from a single sample in a study of OX40 agonist ivuxolimab in advanced cancers. Libraries were prepared by immunoSEQ multiplex PCR; TCRdb keeps only in-frame clonotypes and omits some of them. The profile shows some 44,000 clones, under 90% of them singletons. The input for sequencing was CD4+ or CD8+ T cells sorted from blood, taken in a trial of the OX40 agonist ivuxolimab. These receptors were obtained from an adult with an advanced solid tumor such as melanoma, head and neck, liver or kidney cancer. Both conserved end residues are part of each CDR3. The D gene is left open where the match is weak.

NA,TRBJ2-6,TRBV12-5,CASGLWPGANVLTF,TGTGCTAGTGGTTTGTGGCCTGGGGCCAACGTCCTGACTTTC
TRBD1,TRBJ1-5,TRBV28,CASSATGYQHF,TGTGCCAGCAGTGCGACAGGGTACCAGCATTTT
TRBD1,TRBJ2-7,TRBV30,CAWKRTGGSYEQYF,TGTGCCTGGAAGAGGACAGGGGGCTCCTACGAGCAGTACTTC
NA,TRBJ1-1,TRBV7-2,CASSFPYRRGNPEAFF,TGTGCCAGCAGCTTTCCTTACAGGCGGGGCAACCCTGAAGCTTTCTTT
NA,TRBJ1-1,TRBV11-2,CASSYRGPPNTEAFF,TGTGCCAGCAGCTACCGGGGCCCACCGAACACTGAAGCTTTCTTT
TRBD1,TRBJ2-2,TRBV15,CATSRGQGVGSGELFF,TGTGCCACCAGCAGAGGACAGGGGGTTGGTTCCGGGGAGCTGTTTTTT
NA,TRBJ2-7,TRBV7-6,CASSLGPGLISYEQYF,TGTGCCAGCAGCTTAGGCCCCGGTCTGATAAGCTACGAGCAGTACTTC
TRBD1,TRBJ2-1,TRBV30,CAWDRGNEQFF,TGTGCCTGGGACAGGGGTAATGAGCAGTTCTTC
TRBD1,TRBJ2-1,TRBV29-1,CSVNAQSDRAGEQFF,TGCAGCGTCAACGCCCAAAGTGACAGGGCCGGTGAGCAGTTCTTC
NA,TRBJ1-1,TRBV6-5,CASSGPGSQFGRAFF,TGTGCCAGCAGTGGACCAGGGTCGCAGTTCGGCAGAGCTTTCTTT
NA,TRBJ2-7,TRBV14,CASSQLQGGMDEQYF,TGTGCCAGCAGCCAGCTTCAGGGTGGAATGGACGAGCAGTACTTC